What follows are 25 T cell receptor beta chains derived from one specimen sequenced in a study of shared clonotypes between healthy human individuals. Only in-frame clones appear in the TCRdb table, and some are missing; sequencing was by immunoSEQ multiplex PCR. The repertoire holds over a million clones, with 75% to 80% as singletons. The sample comprised memory CD4+ T cells from PBMCs. Subset defined: CD45RA-negative fraction. These receptors were taken from a man aged 18-30 years in good health. Some clones in this sample may be carry-over from other donors' samples.

This chain joins TRBV5-5 and TRBJ2-3; D is perhaps TRBD2 (5 bases). The CDR3 is 15 amino acids. V was shortened by 3 bases and J by 2 bases, with 13 bases between the two germline ends. Germline V CDR1 and CDR2: SGHKS, YYEKEE (reference sequence). The CDR3 loop is CASSSAGGDTDTQYF. CDR3 bases: TGTGCCAGCAGCTCGGCGGGCGGAGACACAGATACGCAGTATTTT.

The chain couples TRBV15 to TRBJ1-4; D gene unclear. Trimming pared 0 bases from V and 8 bases from J, leaving 7 bases between. There are 13 residues in the CDR3. The germline gives CDR1 LNHNV, CDR2 YYDKDF (reference sequence). In DNA form, the CDR3 reads TGTGCCACCAGCAGAGATACACGGGAAAAACTGTTTTTT. Its protein product is CATSRDTREKLFF. Based on the CDR3 plus reference TRBV15 and TRBJ1-4, the full variable domain is DAMVIQNPRYQVTQFGKPVTLSCSQTLNHNVMYWYQQKSSQAPKLLFHYYDKDFNNEADTPDNFQSRRPNTSFCFLDIRSPGLGDTAMYLCATSRDTREKLFFGSGTQLSVL.

Notes on this clone: This specimen includes other DNA sequences encoding the same CDR3. The rearrangement uses TRBV5-1 and TRBJ2-5; D not certain. The CDR3 loop spans 11 amino acids. The V end lost 2 bases, the J end lost 4 bases, and 3 bases lay between the germline ends. CDR1 is SGHRS and CDR2 is YFSETQ in the germline V gene. The CDR3 region has the DNA TGCGCCAGCAGCTTCACAGAGACCCAGTACTTC. It specifies CASSFTETQYF.

This clone was counted once. Other DNA sequences within the sample encode an identical CDR3. This rearrangement joins TRBV5-1 to TRBJ2-5, with a tentative D call TRBD1 (6 bases). This CDR3 contains 14 residues. The V gene's germline CDR1 is SGHRS and CDR2 YFSETQ. V lost 2 bases to trimming and J lost 1 base, with 9 bases between them. CDR3 in DNA: TGCGCCAGCAGCTTTCAGGGGATCCAAGAGACCCAGTACTTC. Amino acid sequence: CASSFQGIQETQYF. Supplemented by reference TRBV5-1 and TRBJ2-5, the full variable domain reads KAGVTQTPRYLIKTRGQQVTLSCSPISGHRSVSWYQQTPGQGLQFLFEYFSETQRNKGNFPGRFSGRQFSNSRSEMNVSTLELGDSALYLCASSFQGIQETQYFGPGTRLLVL.

CDR3 in DNA: TGTGCCAGCAGCCAGGCTAACAATGAGCAGTTCTTC. It yields the protein CASSQANNEQFF. This chain links TRBV11-3 with TRBJ2-1; D unclear. Trimming left V 5 bases short and J 5 bases short, with 7 bases between. Germline V gene data show CDR1 as SGHNT and CDR2 as YENEEA. The CDR3 extends over 12 amino acids.

This clone has more than one count but fewer than ten. The CDR3 protein is CASSVYYSETSVYEQYF. The DNA for the CDR3 is TGTGCCAGCAGCGTCTATTATTCGGAGACTAGCGTTTACGAGCAGTACTTC. The rearrangement links TRBV9 to TRBJ2-7; 8 nucleotides line up with TRBD2. CDR1 SGDLS and CDR2 YYNGEE come from the germline V gene. The CDR3 totals 17 residues. V was clipped by 2 bases and J by 4 bases; unmatched bases: 14.

The J gene is TRBJ2-5, the V gene TRBV11-2; D possibly corresponds to TRBD1 (6 bases). Trimming left V 5 bases short and J 5 bases short, with 9 bases between. The CDR3 is made up of 12 amino acids. The germline CDR1 and CDR2 sequences are SGHAT and FQNNGV. The CDR3 sequence is CASSNRVETQYF. The CDR3 bases are TGTGCCAGCAGCAACAGGGTGGAGACCCAGTACTTC.

This clone appeared a few times. This sequence joins TRBV28 and TRBJ2-2, with 8 bases aligning to TRBD1. The CDR3 consists of 15 residues. Germline CDR1 and CDR2: MDHEN and SYDVKM. V lost 6 bases and J lost 2; bases outside the gene matches: 5. The CDR3 sequence: CASRFQGANTGELFF. The CDR3 DNA follows: TGTGCCAGCAGATTTCAGGGGGCCAACACCGGGGAGCTGTTTTTT. The full variable domain, in which reference TRBV28 and TRBJ2-2 provide the parts outside the CDR3, is DVKVTQSSRYLVKRTGEKVFLECVQDMDHENMFWYRQDPGLGLRLIYFSYDVKMKEKGDIPEGYSVSREKKERFSLILESASTNQTSMYLCASRFQGANTGELFFGEGSRLTVL.

J is TRBJ2-5 and V is TRBV6-5; 10 positions agree with TRBD2. The CDR3 consists of 14 residues. V lost 6 bases to trimming and J lost 3 bases; unmatched junction nucleotides: 4. Germline-derived CDR1 and CDR2 are MNHEY and SVGAGI. The CDR3 coding sequence is TGTGCCAGCAGCCCGAGCGGGAGGGAAGAGACCCAGTACTTC. Protein product: CASSPSGREETQYF.

The chain carries TRBV5-5 and TRBJ1-2, with D possibly being TRBD1 (6 bases). CDR3 length: 15 amino acids. V gave up 4 bases and J gave up 6 bases, with 19 bases separating them. The germline gives CDR1 SGHKS, CDR2 YYEKEE (reference sequence). CDR3 region: CASSLEGGPFNGYTF. CDR3 nucleotides: TGTGCCAGCAGCCTGGAAGGGGGGCCTTTTAATGGCTACACCTTC. Variable domain in full (rest from reference TRBV5-5 and TRBJ1-2): DAGVTQSPTHLIKTRGQQVTLRCSPISGHKSVSWYQQVLGQGPQFIFQYYEKEERGRGNFPDRFSARQFPNYSSELNVNALLLGDSALYLCASSLEGGPFNGYTFGSGTRLTVV.

The chain combines TRBV6-1 with TRBJ2-7, with 8 bases lining up with TRBD1. J was trimmed by 3 bases and V by 8 bases; bases with no gene match: 9. CDR1 and CDR2 from the germline V gene are MNHNS and SASEGT. The length of the CDR3 is 14 residues. This chain's CDR3 is CASCWAGGFYEQYF. CDR3 nucleotide sequence: TGTGCCAGCTGCTGGGCAGGGGGCTTCTACGAGCAGTACTTC.

The rearrangement uses TRBV11-3 and TRBJ2-1; tentative D call: TRBD2 (6 bases). CDR1 is SGHNT and CDR2 is YENEEA in the germline V gene. V was shortened by 3 bases and J by 1 base, with 7 bases between the two germline ends. This CDR3 comprises 14 residues. In DNA, the CDR3 is TGTGCCAGCAGCTTTGGGGGGTCCTACAATGAGCAGTTCTTC. Translation: CASSFGGSYNEQFF.

This clone has more than one count but fewer than ten. V gene TRBV7-2 combines with J gene TRBJ1-3; D is undetermined. CDR3 length: 13 residues. The germline V gene encodes CDR1 SGHTA and CDR2 FQGNSA. V was shortened by 2 bases and J by 2 bases, with 4 bases between the two germline ends. CDR3 sequence: CASSLRAGNTIYF. The CDR3 DNA is TGTGCCAGCAGCTTAAGGGCTGGAAACACCATATATTTT.

The rearrangement joins TRBV5-1 to TRBJ2-1; TRBD2 matches 7 bases. The CDR3 contains 16 residues. Germline CDR1 reads SGHRS; CDR2 reads YFSETQ. The V gene end was trimmed by 0 bases and the J gene end by 6 bases; junction bases not matched to a gene: 9. The CDR3 is CASSLVPREQGNEQFF. The CDR3 DNA reads as TGCGCCAGCAGCTTGGTCCCGCGGGAGCAGGGCAATGAGCAGTTCTTC.

V usage is TRBV5-1 and J usage is TRBJ2-7; 14 bases are a match to TRBD2. The CDR3 contains 19 residues. Trimming took 4 bases from V and 8 from J; bases not matched to a gene: 20. The V gene's germline CDR1 is SGHRS and CDR2 YFSETQ. CDR3 sequence reads: CASSPTGLAGAGRVLKQYF. In DNA form, the CDR3 reads TGCGCCAGCAGCCCTACGGGACTAGCGGGGGCGGGCCGCGTCCTTAAGCAGTACTTC. Variable domain in full (rest from reference TRBV5-1 and TRBJ2-7): KAGVTQTPRYLIKTRGQQVTLSCSPISGHRSVSWYQQTPGQGLQFLFEYFSETQRNKGNFPGRFSGRQFSNSRSEMNVSTLELGDSALYLCASSPTGLAGAGRVLKQYFGPGTRLTVT.

The V call is TRBV7-2, the J call TRBJ2-5; D is possibly TRBD1 (6 bases). CDR3 length equals 17 residues. Germline V gene lookup returns CDR1 SGHTA and CDR2 FQGNSA. V shed 7 bases and J shed 1 base, with 22 bases lying between them. The CDR3 protein is CASNPKPGTGFQETQYF. As DNA, the CDR3 is TGTGCCAGCAACCCGAAACCGGGAACAGGGTTCCAAGAGACCCAGTACTTC.

This sequence joins TRBV25-1 and TRBJ2-4, with D perhaps TRBD2 (6 bases). The CDR3 has 14 residues. Germline assignment: CDR1 MGHDK and CDR2 SYGVNS. V was trimmed by 4 bases and J by 0 bases, leaving 7 bases between them. The CDR3 loop is CASSGAGAKNIQYF. CDR3 DNA: TGTGCCAGCAGTGGAGCGGGAGCCAAAAACATTCAGTACTTC.

This clone was observed a single time. The chain joins TRBV18 to TRBJ2-2, with D possibly matching TRBD2 (5 bases). Trimming stripped 2 bases from V and 7 bases from J, with 14 bases between. CDR3 length equals 15 residues. Germline CDR1 KGHSH, CDR2 LQKENI. CDR3: CASSPDYNRGGELFF. CDR3 bases: TGTGCCAGCTCACCAGACTACAATCGGGGCGGGGAGCTGTTTTTT.

The V call is TRBV9, the J call TRBJ2-7, with a possible D match to TRBD2 (5 bases). The CDR3 sequence is 16 residues long. V lost 2 bases to trimming and J lost 3 bases, with 18 bases between them. The V gene's germline CDR1 is SGDLS and CDR2 YYNGEE. The DNA of the CDR3 is TGTGCCAGCAGCGTCGGACCATCTAACGCGGGCTACGAGCAGTACTTC. This codes for CASSVGPSNAGYEQYF.

The gene calls are TRBV6-1 and TRBJ2-2; 12 bases align to TRBD2. Germline V CDR1 and CDR2: MNHNS, SASEGT. This CDR3 comprises 19 residues. Losses at the gene ends were 0 bases for V and 4 bases for J; bases not matched to a gene: 9. The CDR3 DNA follows: TGTGCCAGCAGTGAAGCGTTGACTAGCGGGAGTAGGGGCACCGGGGAGCTGTTTTTT. This encodes CASSEALTSGSRGTGELFF.

The J gene is TRBJ2-3, the V gene TRBV5-6, with a possible D match to TRBD2 (5 bases). The V end lost 2 bases, the J end lost 13 bases, and 14 bases lay between the germline ends. CDR3 length equals 12 residues. Per the germline V gene, CDR1 is SGHDT and CDR2 is YYEEEE. CDR3 bases: TGTGCCAGCAGCTTAGTTCGCGGGCAGGAGTATTTT. This gives the protein CASSLVRGQEYF. Drawing the rest from reference TRBV5-6 and TRBJ2-3, the complete variable domain is DAGVTQSPTHLIKTRGQQVTLRCSPKSGHDTVSWYQQALGQGPQFIFQYYEEEERQRGNFPDRFSGHQFPNYSSELNVNALLLGDSALYLCASSLVRGQEYFGPGTRLTVL.

The V gene is TRBV2, the J gene TRBJ2-1, with D possibly matching TRBD2 (6 bases). Trimming removed 5 bases from V and 2 bases from J, with 13 bases in between. The germline CDR1 and CDR2 sequences are SNHLY and FYNNEI. The CDR3 totals 15 residues. The CDR3: CASSRREPPYNEQFF. The CDR3 nucleotides are TGTGCCAGCAGTCGACGGGAGCCCCCCTACAATGAGCAGTTCTTC.

The chain joins TRBV6-5 to TRBJ1-4; D is perhaps TRBD1 (5 bases). Germline lookup yields CDR1 MNHEY and CDR2 SVGAGI. The CDR3 spans 15 residues. The V gene lost 9 bases and the J gene lost 8 bases, with 22 bases spanning the gap. CDR3 nucleotides: TGTGCCAGTCGAGTAACAGGAGTTCTAGGGGAAAAACTGTTTTTT. Translation: CASRVTGVLGEKLFF.

As concerns this clone: The sample has other DNA sequences that encode this CDR3 too. The chain employs TRBV5-1 and TRBJ2-7; 9 positions agree with TRBD1. V dropped 7 bases and J dropped 0; count of bases not matched to a gene: 8. Looked up from germline, CDR1 is SGHRS and CDR2 is YFSETQ. This CDR3 contains 15 residues. The CDR3 protein is CASSPGDRASYEQYF. CDR3 DNA: TGCGCCAGCTCACCAGGGGACAGGGCCTCCTACGAGCAGTACTTC. Full variable domain (remainder filled in from reference TRBV5-1 and TRBJ2-7): KAGVTQTPRYLIKTRGQQVTLSCSPISGHRSVSWYQQTPGQGLQFLFEYFSETQRNKGNFPGRFSGRQFSNSRSEMNVSTLELGDSALYLCASSPGDRASYEQYFGPGTRLTVT.

This clone was observed a handful of times. The V call is TRBV5-1, the J call TRBJ1-3; D uncertain. Germline V gene sequence: CDR1 SGHRS, CDR2 YFSETQ. The V gene lost 5 bases and the J gene lost 1 base, with 10 bases spanning the gap. The CDR3 consists of 14 residues. The CDR3 DNA follows: TGCGCCAGCAGATTCGACGTGTCTGGAAACACCATATATTTT. Its protein is CASRFDVSGNTIYF.